These T cell receptor beta chains were read from a single sample in a study of lymphopenia after photon versus proton radiotherapy. Repertoires were generated with immunoSEQ multiplex PCR, while TCRdb's copy carries only in-frame clones and drops some. The profile shows about 50,000 clones, 65% to 85% of them singletons. The sequencing here drew on peripheral blood, taken from a patient treated with photon-based radiotherapy. These receptors were taken from a man aged 50 or older with gastric cancer. Both conserved end residues are part of each CDR3. D genes are given only for firm matches. Where a row states a size, it is once, few, many or the class of an expanded clone; other rows omit it.

TRBJ2-3	TRBV11-3	12	.	.	CASSLHGDTQYF	TGTGCCAGCAGCTTACATGGTGATACGCAGTATTTT
TRBJ2-7	TRBV7-2	13	.	.	CAGGDISSYEQYF	TGTGCCGGGGGCGACATCAGCTCCTACGAGCAGTACTTC
TRBJ2-2	TRBV18	15	.	.	CASSDTAGVTGELFF	TGTGCCAGCTCAGACACAGCAGGGGTCACCGGGGAGCTGTTTTTT
TRBJ1-5	TRBV6-5	16	.	.	CASSFNTRRGNQPQHF	TGTGCCAGCAGTTTTAATACTCGAAGGGGCAATCAGCCCCAGCATTTT
TRBJ2-7	TRBV5-1	15	.	.	CASSLDPGTLYEQYF	TGCGCCAGCAGCTTGGATCCGGGGACCCTCTACGAGCAGTACTTC
TRBJ2-7	TRBV7-8	16	once	TRBD2	CASSRALKGLGYEQYF	TGTGCCAGCAGCCGAGCATTGAAGGGACTAGGGTACGAGCAGTACTTC
TRBJ2-1	TRBV30	15	.	TRBD2	CAWSGISGTYNEQFF	TGTGCCTGGAGTGGAATTAGCGGGACCTACAATGAGCAGTTCTTC
TRBJ2-2	TRBV29-1	17	.	TRBD1	CSIRTGTGGAGTGELFF	TGCAGCATCCGGACCGGGACAGGGGGCGCAGGAACCGGGGAGCTGTTTTTT
TRBJ2-1	TRBV2	15	.	TRBD2	CASTLRLATLNEQFF	TGTGCCAGCACTCTACGACTAGCCACCCTCAATGAGCAGTTCTTC
TRBJ1-5	TRBV19	13	few	.	CASSKQSNQPQHF	TGTGCCAGTAGCAAACAGTCCAATCAGCCCCAGCATTTT
TRBJ2-7	TRBV29-1	15	.	TRBD1	CSVEEGTGGKYEQYF	TGCAGCGTTGAAGAAGGTACAGGGGGGAAATACGAGCAGTACTTC
TRBJ1-1	TRBV5-1	18	.	TRBD1	CASSLFSSGTGTRTEAFF	TGCGCCAGCAGCTTGTTCTCCTCCGGGACAGGGACGAGGACTGAAGCTTTCTTT
TRBJ2-7	TRBV28	14	.	TRBD1	CASTFRQGAYEQYF	TGTGCCAGCACCTTCCGACAGGGGGCCTACGAGCAGTACTTC
TRBJ1-5	TRBV19	14	once	.	CASSIRTGNQPQHF	TGTGCCAGTAGTATACGAACAGGGAATCAGCCCCAGCATTTT
TRBJ2-5	TRBV5-1	17	.	TRBD1	CASSPLARDRAKETQYF	TGCGCCAGCAGCCCCCTCGCCCGGGACAGGGCGAAAGAGACCCAGTACTTC
TRBJ2-2	TRBV19	14	.	TRBD1	CAIFGTGFTGELFF	TGTGCCATCTTCGGGACAGGGTTCACCGGGGAGCTGTTTTTT
TRBJ1-4	TRBV6-5	14	.	.	CASRAQIASEKLFF	TGTGCCAGCAGGGCCCAAATAGCTAGTGAAAAACTGTTTTTT
TRBJ2-3	TRBV29-1	14	.	.	CSVDNRPNTDTQYF	TGCAGCGTTGATAACAGGCCAAACACAGATACGCAGTATTTT
TRBJ1-3	TRBV11-2	14	.	.	CASSLAAGGNTIYF	TGTGCCAGCAGCTTAGCCGCTGGAGGAAACACCATATATTTT
TRBJ1-2	TRBV15	13	.	.	CATRATHRDGYTF	TGTGCCACCAGGGCAACGCACAGGGACGGCTACACCTTC
TRBJ1-5	TRBV10-3	14	.	.	CAISGQISNQPQHF	TGTGCCATCAGTGGCCAGATTAGCAATCAGCCCCAGCATTTT
TRBJ1-2	TRBV29-1	13	.	.	CSAGWGAGNGYTF	TGCAGCGCGGGGTGGGGGGCAGGTAATGGCTACACCTTC
TRBJ1-2	TRBV19	14	once	.	CASSKQKTRDGYTF	TGTGCCAGTAGTAAACAGAAGACGCGAGATGGCTACACCTTC
TRBJ2-3	TRBV7-9	16	.	TRBD2	CASSLGTSGSADTQYF	TGTGCCAGCAGCTTGGGGACTAGCGGGAGCGCAGATACGCAGTATTTT
TRBJ2-7	TRBV9	14	once	TRBD1	CASSPGTGSYEQYF	TGTGCCAGCAGCCCAGGGACAGGGTCCTACGAGCAGTACTTC
TRBJ1-5	TRBV6-5	13	.	.	CASSYSNGQPQHF	TGTGCCAGCAGTTACTCGAATGGACAGCCCCAGCATTTT
TRBJ1-5	TRBV29-1	13	.	TRBD1	CSVGQGNNQPQHF	TGCAGCGTGGGACAGGGGAATAATCAGCCCCAGCATTTT
TRBJ2-1	TRBV30	14	few	TRBD2	CAWGGLAGYNEQFF	TGTGCCTGGGGGGGACTAGCGGGATACAATGAGCAGTTCTTC